The source of this TCR beta chain is a study of T cells in Graves' hyperthyroidism and ophthalmopathy. Overall study findings and caveats: Ophthalmopathy, which appeared later, was predicted by the model a median approximately 6 months before onset.

Amplification yielded TCR beta CDR3 regions, with RNA transcripts as the source. The TCR CDR3 first-round RT-PCR relied on the HTBI primer set. TCRdb independently ran MiXCR on the multiplex PCR reads; one entry per CDR3 protein. The repertoire consists of roughly 300,000 distinct CDR3 sequences, with about 14% occurring once and the leading ten covering around 23%. This clonotype has at least ten counts. What it binds is not known. Hyperthyroidism, newly diagnosed and lasting under 2 months, affected patients aged 18 to 65. Uncontrolled infection, other autoimmune disease, pregnancy or lactation led to exclusion. Clinical symptoms, serum thyroxine and TRAb, thyroid ultrasound and orbital computed tomography together formed the diagnostic basis. Germline trimming cut 4 bases from V and 3 bases from J; bases unmatched to any gene: 15. Germline CDR1 is MNHEY and CDR2 is SVGEGT. This CDR3 has 19 residues.

V is TRBV6-2 or TRBV6-3 and J is TRBJ2-7, with 13 bases matching TRBD2. This clonotype was obtained from a woman in her thirties with Graves' hyperthyroidism. Sequencing was performed on blood. CDR3 residues: CASSFRTGTSGITIYEQYF. For the CDR3, the DNA is TGTGCCAGCAGTTTTCGAACCGGGACTAGCGGGATAACAATCTACGAGCAGTACTTC.